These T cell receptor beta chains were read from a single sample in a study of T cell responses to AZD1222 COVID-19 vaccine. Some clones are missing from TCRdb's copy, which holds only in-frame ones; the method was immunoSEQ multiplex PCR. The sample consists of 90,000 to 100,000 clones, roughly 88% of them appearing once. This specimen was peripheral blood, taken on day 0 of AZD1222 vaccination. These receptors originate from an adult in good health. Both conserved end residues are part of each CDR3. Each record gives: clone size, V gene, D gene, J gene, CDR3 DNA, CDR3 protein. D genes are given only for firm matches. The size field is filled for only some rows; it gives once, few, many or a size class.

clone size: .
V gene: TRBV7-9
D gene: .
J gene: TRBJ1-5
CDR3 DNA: TGTGCCAGCAGCCAATCGGGGCCCCAGCATTTT
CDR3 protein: CASSQSGPQHF

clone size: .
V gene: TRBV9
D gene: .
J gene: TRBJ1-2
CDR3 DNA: TGTGCCAGCAGCGCCCGGGCCCGGGGAGGTGATGGCTACACCTTC
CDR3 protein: CASSARARGGDGYTF

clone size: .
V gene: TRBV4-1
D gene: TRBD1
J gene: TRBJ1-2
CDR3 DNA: TGCGCCAGCAGCCAACCTACGACAGGGGGAGGTAATGGCTACACCTTC
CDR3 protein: CASSQPTTGGGNGYTF

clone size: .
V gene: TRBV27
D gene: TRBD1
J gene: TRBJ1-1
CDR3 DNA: TGTGCCAGCAGCCCCCCCGGGACAGGGGACACTGAAGCTTTCTTT
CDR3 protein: CASSPPGTGDTEAFF

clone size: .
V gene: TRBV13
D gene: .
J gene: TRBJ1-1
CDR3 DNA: TGTGCCAGCAGCTCGCGTTTATACAGGTACACTGAAGCTTTCTTT
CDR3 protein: CASSSRLYRYTEAFF

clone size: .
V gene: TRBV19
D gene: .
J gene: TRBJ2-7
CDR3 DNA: TGTGCCAGTAGCCCGGGTGCGTACTACGAGCAGTACTTC
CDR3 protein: CASSPGAYYEQYF

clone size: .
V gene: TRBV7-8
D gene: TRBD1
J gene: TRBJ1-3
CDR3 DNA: TGTGCCAGCAGCTCCTTCCCACCGGGACAGGGAAGGGGAAACACCATATATTTT
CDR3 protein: CASSSFPPGQGRGNTIYF

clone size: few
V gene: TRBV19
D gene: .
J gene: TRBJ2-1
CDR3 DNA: TGTGCCAGTAGTATAGGAGCAGGGAGCTACAATGAGCAGTTCTTC
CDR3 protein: CASSIGAGSYNEQFF

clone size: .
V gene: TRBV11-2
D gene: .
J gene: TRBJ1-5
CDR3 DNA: TGTGCCAGCAGCCCAAATAGCAATCAGCCCCAGCATTTT
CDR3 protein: CASSPNSNQPQHF

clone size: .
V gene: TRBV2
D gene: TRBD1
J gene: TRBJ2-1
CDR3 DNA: TGTGCCAGCAGGGACAGGGGCTGGACGAGGGGGGCTTACAATGAGCAGTTCTTC
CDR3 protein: CASRDRGWTRGAYNEQFF

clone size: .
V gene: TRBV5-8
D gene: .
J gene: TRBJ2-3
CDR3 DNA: TGTGCCAGCAGCTTGTTCGGGCGGGCGAGCACAGATACGCAGTATTTT
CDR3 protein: CASSLFGRASTDTQYF

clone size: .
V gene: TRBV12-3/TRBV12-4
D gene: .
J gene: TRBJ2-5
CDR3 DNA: TGTGCCAGCAGTACCACCTCCGAGACCCAGTACTTC
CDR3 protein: CASSTTSETQYF

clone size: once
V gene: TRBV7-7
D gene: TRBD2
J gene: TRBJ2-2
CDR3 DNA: TGTGCTAGCAGCTTAGCCGTGGGACTAGCTAACACCGGGGAGCTGTTTTTT
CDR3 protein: CASSLAVGLANTGELFF

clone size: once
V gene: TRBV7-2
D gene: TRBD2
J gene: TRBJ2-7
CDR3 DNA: TGTGCCAGCACCCAGACTAGCGCGACCTTCTACGAGCAGTACTTC
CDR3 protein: CASTQTSATFYEQYF

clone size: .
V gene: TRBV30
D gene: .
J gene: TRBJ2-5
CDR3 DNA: TGTGCCTGGAGTGATAAGGGGGTTGCAGAGACCCAGTACTTC
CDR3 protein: CAWSDKGVAETQYF

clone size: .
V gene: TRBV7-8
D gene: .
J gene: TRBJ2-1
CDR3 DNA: TGTGCCAGCAGCTTAGTTTGGGACCCAACCGCTGGGGATGAGCAGTTCTTC
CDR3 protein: CASSLVWDPTAGDEQFF

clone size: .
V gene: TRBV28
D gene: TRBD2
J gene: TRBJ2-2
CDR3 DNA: TGTGCCAGCTACGAGACTAGCGGGAGGGCCGGGGAGCTGTTTTTT
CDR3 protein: CASYETSGRAGELFF

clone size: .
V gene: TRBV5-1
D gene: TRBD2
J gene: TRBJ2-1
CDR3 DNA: TGCGCCAGCAGCACATTACAGGGACTAGCGGGAGTCGTTCCGCAGTTCTTC
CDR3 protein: CASSTLQGLAGVVPQFF

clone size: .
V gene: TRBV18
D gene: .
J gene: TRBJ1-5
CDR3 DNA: TGTGCCACCCCCCAACTACAGGCCTATAGCAATCAGCCCCAGCATTTT
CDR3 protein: CATPQLQAYSNQPQHF